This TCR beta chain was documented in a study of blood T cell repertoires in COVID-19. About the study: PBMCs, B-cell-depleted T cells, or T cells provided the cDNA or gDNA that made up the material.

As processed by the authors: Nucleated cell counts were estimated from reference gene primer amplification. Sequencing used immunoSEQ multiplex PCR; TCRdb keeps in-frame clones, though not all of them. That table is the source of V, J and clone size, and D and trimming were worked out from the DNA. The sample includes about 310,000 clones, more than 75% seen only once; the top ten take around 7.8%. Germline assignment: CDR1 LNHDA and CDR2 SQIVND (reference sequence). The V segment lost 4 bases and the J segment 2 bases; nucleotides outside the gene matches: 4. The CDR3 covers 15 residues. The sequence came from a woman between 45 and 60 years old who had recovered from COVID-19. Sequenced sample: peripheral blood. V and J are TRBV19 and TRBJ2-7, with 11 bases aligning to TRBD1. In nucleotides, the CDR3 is TGTGCCAGTAGTACTCCGGGACAGGGGGCCTACGAGCAGTACTTC. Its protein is CASSTPGQGAYEQYF. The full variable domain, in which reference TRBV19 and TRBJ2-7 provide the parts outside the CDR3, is DGGITQSPKYLFRKEGQNVTLSCEQNLNHDAMYWYRQDPGQGLRLIYYSQIVNDFQKGDIAEGYSVSREKKESFPLTVTSAQKNPTAFYLCASSTPGQGAYEQYFGPGTRLTVT.